The 2 T cell receptor beta chains below were found in one sample sequenced in a study of OX40 agonist ivuxolimab in advanced cancers. Generated by immunoSEQ multiplex PCR, the TCRdb table keeps only in-frame clones and is missing some. The profile shows 73,000 or so clones, about 88% of them singletons. Material: CD4+ or CD8+ T cells sorted from blood, obtained in a trial of the OX40 agonist ivuxolimab. These receptors came from an adult with an advanced solid tumor such as melanoma, head and neck, liver or kidney cancer.

This clone was observed a few times. The CDR3 here is CASSRGTGGGGTEAFF. CDR3 in DNA: TGCGCCAGCAGCCGGGGGACAGGGGGCGGAGGCACTGAAGCTTTCTTT. This chain connects TRBV5-1 to TRBJ1-1; 12 bases align to TRBD1. Trimming at V came to 4 bases and at J to 4 bases, leaving 8 bases not matched to a gene. Germline V gene sequence: CDR1 SGHRS, CDR2 YFSETQ. CDR3 length: 16 amino acids.

V is TRBV19 and J is TRBJ1-3, with 7 bases identical to TRBD1. This CDR3 has 16 residues. Germline V gene lookup returns CDR1 LNHDA and CDR2 SQIVND (reference sequence). Unmatched junction bases numbered 7, after V lost 5 bases and J lost 0 bases. The chain's CDR3 is CASSGGQLSSGNTIYF. The DNA of the CDR3 is TGTGCCAGTAGTGGGGGACAGTTAAGCTCTGGAAACACCATATATTTT.